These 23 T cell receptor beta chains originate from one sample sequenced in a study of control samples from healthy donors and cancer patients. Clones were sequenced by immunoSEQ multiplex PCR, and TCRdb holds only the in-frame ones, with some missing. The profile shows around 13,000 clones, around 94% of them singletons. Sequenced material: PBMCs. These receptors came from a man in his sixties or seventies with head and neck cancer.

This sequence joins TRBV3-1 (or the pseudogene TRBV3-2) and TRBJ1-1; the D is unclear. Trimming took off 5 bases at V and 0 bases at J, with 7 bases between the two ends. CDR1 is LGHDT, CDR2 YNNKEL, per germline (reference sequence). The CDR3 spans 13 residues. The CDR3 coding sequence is TGTGCCAGCAGCAAACAGATGAACACTGAAGCTTTCTTT. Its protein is CASSKQMNTEAFF.

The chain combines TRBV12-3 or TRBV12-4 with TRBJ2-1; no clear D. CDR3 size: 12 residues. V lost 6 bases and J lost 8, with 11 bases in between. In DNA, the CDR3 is TGTGCCAGCAGCCGAAACGACGATGAGCAGTTCTTC. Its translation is CASSRNDDEQFF.

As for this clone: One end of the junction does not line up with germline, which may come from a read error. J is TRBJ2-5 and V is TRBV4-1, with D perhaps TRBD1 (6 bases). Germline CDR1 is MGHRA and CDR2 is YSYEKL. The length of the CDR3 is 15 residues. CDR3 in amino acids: CARSRQGLKLETQYF. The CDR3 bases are TGCGCCCGCAGCCGGCAGGGGCTTAAACTAGAGACCCAGTACTTC.

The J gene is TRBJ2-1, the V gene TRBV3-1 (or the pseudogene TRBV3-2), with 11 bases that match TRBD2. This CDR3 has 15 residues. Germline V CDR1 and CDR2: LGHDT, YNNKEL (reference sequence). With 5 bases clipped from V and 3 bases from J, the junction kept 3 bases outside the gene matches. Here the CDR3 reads CASSKTSGDYNEQFF. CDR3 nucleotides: TGTGCCAGCAGCAAGACTAGCGGGGACTACAATGAGCAGTTCTTC.

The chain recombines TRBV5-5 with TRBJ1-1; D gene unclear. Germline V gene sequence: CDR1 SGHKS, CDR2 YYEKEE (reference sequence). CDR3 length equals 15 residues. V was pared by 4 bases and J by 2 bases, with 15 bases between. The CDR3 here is CASSATASLNTEAFF. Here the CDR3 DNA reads TGTGCCAGCAGCGCTACAGCGTCTCTTAACACTGAAGCTTTCTTT.

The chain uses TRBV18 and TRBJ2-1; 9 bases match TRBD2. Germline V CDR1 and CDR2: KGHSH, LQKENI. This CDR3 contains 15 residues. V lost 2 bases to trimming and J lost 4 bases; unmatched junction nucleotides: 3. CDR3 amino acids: CASSPMTSGYNEQFF. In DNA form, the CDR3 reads TGTGCCAGCTCACCAATGACTAGCGGTTACAATGAGCAGTTCTTC.

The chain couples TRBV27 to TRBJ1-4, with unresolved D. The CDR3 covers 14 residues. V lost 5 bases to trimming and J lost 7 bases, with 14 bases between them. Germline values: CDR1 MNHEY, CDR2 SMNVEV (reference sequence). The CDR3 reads CASSSGGVGEKLFF. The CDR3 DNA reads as TGTGCCAGCAGTAGCGGTGGGGTTGGTGAAAAACTGTTTTTT.

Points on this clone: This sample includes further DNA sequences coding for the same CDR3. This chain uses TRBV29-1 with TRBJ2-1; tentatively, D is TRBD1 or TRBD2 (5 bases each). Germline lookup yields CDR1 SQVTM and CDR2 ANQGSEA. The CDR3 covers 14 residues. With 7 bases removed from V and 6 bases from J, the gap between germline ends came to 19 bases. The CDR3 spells CSGKGLRGLNEQFF. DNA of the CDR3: TGCAGCGGGAAGGGGCTCCGCGGGCTCAATGAGCAGTTCTTC.

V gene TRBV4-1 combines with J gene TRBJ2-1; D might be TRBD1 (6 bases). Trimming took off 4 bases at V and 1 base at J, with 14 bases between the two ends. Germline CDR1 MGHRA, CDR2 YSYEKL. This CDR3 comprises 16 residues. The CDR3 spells CASSPDRAASYNEQFF. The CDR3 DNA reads TGCGCCAGCAGCCCGGACAGAGCTGCATCCTACAATGAGCAGTTCTTC.

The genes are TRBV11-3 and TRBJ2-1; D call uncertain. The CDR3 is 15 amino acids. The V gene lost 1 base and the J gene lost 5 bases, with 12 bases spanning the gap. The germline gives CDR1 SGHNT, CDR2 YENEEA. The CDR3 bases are TGTGCCAGCAGCTTAGGGCTAGGCCCTGACAATGAGCAGTTCTTC. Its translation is CASSLGLGPDNEQFF.

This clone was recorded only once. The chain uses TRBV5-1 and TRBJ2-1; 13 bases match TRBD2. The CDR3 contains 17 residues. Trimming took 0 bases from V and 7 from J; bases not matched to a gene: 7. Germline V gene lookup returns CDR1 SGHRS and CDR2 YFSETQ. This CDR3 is CASSLALTSGRYNEQFF. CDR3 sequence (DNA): TGCGCCAGCAGCTTGGCCTTGACTAGCGGGAGGTATAATGAGCAGTTCTTC.

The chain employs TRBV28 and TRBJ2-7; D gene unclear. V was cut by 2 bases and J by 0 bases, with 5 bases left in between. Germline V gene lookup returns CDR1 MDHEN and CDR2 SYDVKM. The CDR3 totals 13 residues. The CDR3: CASSLQVSYEQYF. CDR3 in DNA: TGTGCCAGCAGTTTACAGGTCTCCTACGAGCAGTACTTC.

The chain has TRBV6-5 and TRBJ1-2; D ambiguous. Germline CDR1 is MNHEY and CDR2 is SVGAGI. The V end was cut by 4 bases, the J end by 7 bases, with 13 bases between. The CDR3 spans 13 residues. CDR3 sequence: CASSFDRRGGYTF. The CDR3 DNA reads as TGTGCCAGCAGTTTTGACCGGAGAGGTGGCTACACCTTC.

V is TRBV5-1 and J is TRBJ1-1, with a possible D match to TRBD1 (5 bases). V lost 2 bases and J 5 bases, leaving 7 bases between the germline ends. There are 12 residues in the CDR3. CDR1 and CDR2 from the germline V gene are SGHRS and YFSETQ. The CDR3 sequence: CASSFGGTEAFF. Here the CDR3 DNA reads TGCGCCAGCAGCTTTGGGGGGACTGAAGCTTTCTTT.

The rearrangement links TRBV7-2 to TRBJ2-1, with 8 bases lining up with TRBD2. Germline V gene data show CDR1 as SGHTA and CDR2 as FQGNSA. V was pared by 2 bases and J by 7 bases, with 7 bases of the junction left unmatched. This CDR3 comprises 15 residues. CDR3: CASSLRAGAPNEQFF. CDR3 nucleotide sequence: TGTGCCAGCAGCTTACGAGCGGGGGCCCCGAATGAGCAGTTCTTC.

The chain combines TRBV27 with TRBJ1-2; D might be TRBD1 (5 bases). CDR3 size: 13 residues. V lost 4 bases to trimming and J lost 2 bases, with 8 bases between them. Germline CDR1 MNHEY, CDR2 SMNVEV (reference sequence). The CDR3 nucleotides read TGTGCCAGCAGTTCTCGGGGCAACTATGGCTACACCTTC. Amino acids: CASSSRGNYGYTF.

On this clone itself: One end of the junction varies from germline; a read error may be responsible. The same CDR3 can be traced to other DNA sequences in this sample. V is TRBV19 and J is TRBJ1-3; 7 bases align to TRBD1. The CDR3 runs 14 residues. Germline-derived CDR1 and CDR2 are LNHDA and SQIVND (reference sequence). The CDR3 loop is CASSVDRAGNTIYF. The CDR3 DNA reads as TGTGCTAGTAGTGTCGACAGGGCTGGAAACACCATATATTTT.

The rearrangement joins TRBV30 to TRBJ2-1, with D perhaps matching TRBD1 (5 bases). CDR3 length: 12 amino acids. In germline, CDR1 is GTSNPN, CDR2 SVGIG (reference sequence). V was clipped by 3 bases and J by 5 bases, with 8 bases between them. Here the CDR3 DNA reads TGTGCCTGGAGACAGGCCCACAATGAGCAGTTCTTC. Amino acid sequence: CAWRQAHNEQFF. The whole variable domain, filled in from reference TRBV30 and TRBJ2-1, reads SQTIHQWPATLVQPVGSPLSLECTVEGTSNPNLYWYRQAAGRGLQLLFYSVGIGQISSEVPQNLSASRPQDRQFILSSKKLLLSDSGFYLCAWRQAHNEQFFGPGTRLTVL.

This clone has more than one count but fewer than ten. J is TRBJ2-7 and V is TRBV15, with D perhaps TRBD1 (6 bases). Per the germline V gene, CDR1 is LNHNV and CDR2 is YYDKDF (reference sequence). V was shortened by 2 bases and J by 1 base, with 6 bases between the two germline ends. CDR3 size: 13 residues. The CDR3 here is CATSRQGSYEQYF. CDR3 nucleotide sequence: TGTGCCACCAGCAGACAGGGGTCCTACGAGCAGTACTTC. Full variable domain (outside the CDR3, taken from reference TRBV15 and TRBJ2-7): DAMVIQNPRYQVTQFGKPVTLSCSQTLNHNVMYWYQQKSSQAPKLLFHYYDKDFNNEADTPDNFQSRRPNTSFCFLDIRSPGLGDTAMYLCATSRQGSYEQYFGPGTRLTVT.

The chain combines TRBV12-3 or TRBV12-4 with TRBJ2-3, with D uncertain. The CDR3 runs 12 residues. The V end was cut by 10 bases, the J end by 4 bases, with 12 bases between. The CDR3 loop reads CATSENSDTQYF. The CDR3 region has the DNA TGTGCCACCTCGGAGAATTCAGATACGCAGTATTTT.

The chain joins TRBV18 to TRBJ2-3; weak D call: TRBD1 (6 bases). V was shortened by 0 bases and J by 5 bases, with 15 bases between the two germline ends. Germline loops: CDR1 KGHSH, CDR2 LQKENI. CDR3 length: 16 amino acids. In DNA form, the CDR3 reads TGTGCCAGCTCACCACCGAACAGGGAGTTCGGAGATACGCAGTATTTT. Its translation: CASSPPNREFGDTQYF.

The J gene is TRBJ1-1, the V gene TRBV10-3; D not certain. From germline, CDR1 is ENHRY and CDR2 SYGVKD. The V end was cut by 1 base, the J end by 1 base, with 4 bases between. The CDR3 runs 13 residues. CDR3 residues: CAISEFENTEAFF. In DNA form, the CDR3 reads TGTGCCATCAGTGAGTTTGAGAACACTGAAGCTTTCTTT.

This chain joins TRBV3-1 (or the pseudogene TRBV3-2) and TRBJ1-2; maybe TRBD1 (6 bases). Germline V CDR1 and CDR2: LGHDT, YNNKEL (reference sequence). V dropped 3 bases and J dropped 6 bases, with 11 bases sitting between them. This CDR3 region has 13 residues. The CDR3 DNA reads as TGTGCCAGCAGCCAGCCCCAGGGGAATGGCTACACCTTC. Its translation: CASSQPQGNGYTF.